Shown below are 20 T cell receptor beta chains from a single sample sequenced in a study of tumor-infiltrating lymphocytes in primary liver carcinoma (dated by TCRdb to 2016 to 2017). Blood RNA was extracted from unsorted whole blood with TRIzol reagent; germline DNA came from the DNeasy Blood & Tissue kit. The data were produced on an Illumina HiSeq 2500. A constant-region primer and ProtoScript II reverse transcriptase were used to reverse-transcribe TCRbeta-specific cDNA from 500 ng total RNA. TCRbeta libraries were built with three nested multiplex PCR rounds, a slightly modified ARM-PCR procedure. Each of the first two PCR rounds ran for approximately 9 cycles using multiplex TRBV1-TRBV30 forward primers together with a Cbeta reverse primer. The raw public data were reprocessed by TCRdb itself: fastp quality trimming at Q25, MiXCR clonotype calling, in-frame beta chains only. Merged by CDR3 protein, the rows form single entries marked with the most common genes and DNA. The sample table shows 250,000 to 350,000 distinct CDR3 sequences, and approximately 54% are seen once. The ten most abundant clones make up about a sixth of the sample.

Sequenced: peripheral blood. The receptors come from a woman under 40 with primary liver carcinoma and hepatitis B virus infection.

Points on this clonotype: One base away lies a much larger clone, so this may be a sequencing read error. The V and J genes are TRBV29-1 and TRBJ2-2; a weak D match, TRBD1 (5 bases). Trimming took off 5 bases at V and 4 bases at J, with 14 bases between the two ends. CDR1 is SQVTM and CDR2 is ANQGSEA in the germline V gene. The CDR3 is 14 residues long. The CDR3 DNA reads TGCAGCGTTATATCGGATCAGGGCACCGGGGAGCTGTTTTTT. It is translated as CSVISDQGTGELFF.

The count of this clonotype is one. A much more abundant neighbour one base away suggests this may be a read error. CDR3 in amino acids: CASNQDRGLEETQYF. CDR3 DNA sequence: TGCGCCAGCAACCAAGATCGTGGCCTCGAAGAGACCCAGTACTTC. The chain joins TRBV4-3 to TRBJ2-5; no clear D. Germline V CDR1 and CDR2: LGHNA, YSLEER. The CDR3 spans 15 residues.

J is TRBJ2-7 and V is TRBV11-3; D possibly corresponds to TRBD1 (6 bases). Germline values: CDR1 SGHNT, CDR2 YENEEA. The CDR3 spans 13 residues. CDR3 amino acids: CTNSSTQGSEQYF. CDR3 sequence (DNA): TGTACCAACAGCTCAACACAGGGAAGTGAGCAGTACTTC.

About this clonotype itself: Being one base from a much bigger clone, this may be a read error. The J gene is TRBJ2-6, the V gene TRBV12-3 or TRBV12-4; D might be TRBD2 (6 bases). The CDR3 runs 16 residues. The CDR3 DNA sequence: TGTGTCAGCAGTTTAGCGGTCGGGTCTGGGGCCAACGTCCTGACTTTC. This sequence encodes CVSSLAVGSGANVLTF.

This clonotype was found once. V and J are TRBV5-4 and TRBJ2-3; unclear D gene. The germline gives CDR1 SGHNT, CDR2 YYREEE (reference sequence). Trimming took off 3 bases at V and 1 base at J, with 12 bases between the two ends. This CDR3 is built from 15 residues. CDR3 protein: CASSSWSGGTDTQYF. CDR3 nucleotide sequence: TGTGCCAGCAGCTCATGGTCTGGTGGCACAGATACGCAGTATTTT.

About this clonotype itself: A much larger clone lies a single base off, so this may be a read error. This chain connects TRBV12-3 or TRBV12-4 to TRBJ1-4; TRBD1 agrees at 9 bases. V trimming: 5 bases; J trimming: 4 bases; junction bases outside the gene matches: 2. The CDR3 runs 14 residues. CDR3 in amino acids: CASSPTGGNEKLFF. As DNA, the CDR3 is TGTGCCAGCAGTCCGACAGGGGGTAATGAAAAACTGTTTTTT.

This clonotype showed up many times. The CDR3 nucleotides read TGTGCCAGCAGCCGGGACAGACACAATGAGCAGTTCTTC. The encoded protein is CASSRDRHNEQFF. The chain employs TRBV11-2 and TRBJ2-1; 7 positions agree with TRBD1. V shed 5 bases, J shed 5 bases, and the junction held 3 bases outside the gene matches. Germline V gene data show CDR1 as SGHAT and CDR2 as FQNNGV. The CDR3 sequence is 13 residues long.

Worth noting for this clonotype: No conserved phenylalanine or tryptophan is present at the end of the CDR3, so a read error is the likely explanation. This chain links TRBV4-3 with TRBJ2-2; D perhaps matches TRBD1 (6 bases). CDR1 is LGHNA and CDR2 is YSLEER in the germline V gene. The CDR3 extends over 17 amino acids. Deletions cut 3 bases from V and 5 bases from J, with 19 bases between. The CDR3 DNA reads as TGCGCCAGCAGCCAGACAACAGGGTTGGTCAATACCGGGGAGCTGTTTTTG. Translating gives CASSQTTGLVNTGELFL.

The CDR3 nucleotides are TGTGCCAGCAGTGAGACCAGGTCACTGGAAAAACTGTTTTTT. It yields the protein CASSETRSLEKLFF. The V call is TRBV2, the J call TRBJ1-4; no firm D call. Trimming took 3 bases from V and 8 from J, leaving 13 bases between them. This CDR3 is built from 14 residues. Germline values: CDR1 SNHLY, CDR2 FYNNEI. Full variable domain (rest looked up from reference TRBV2 and TRBJ1-4): EPEVTQTPSHQVTQMGQEVILRCVPISNHLYFYWYRQILGQKVEFLVSFYNNEISEKSEIFDDQFSVERPDGSNFTLKIRSTKLEDSAMYFCASSETRSLEKLFFGSGTQLSVL.

The V call is TRBV4-2, the J call TRBJ2-3; D may be TRBD1 (5 bases). Per the germline V gene, CDR1 is LGHNA and CDR2 is YNFKEQ. The CDR3 sequence is 15 residues long. The V end was cut by 0 bases, the J end by 6 bases, with 13 bases between. This CDR3 reads CASSQEPEAGDTQYF. The CDR3 coding sequence is TGTGCCAGCAGCCAAGAACCTGAGGCAGGGGATACGCAGTATTTT.

Only a few counts were recorded for this clonotype. The V call is TRBV12-3 or TRBV12-4, the J call TRBJ1-5; D may be TRBD1 (5 bases). This CDR3 contains 16 residues. The V end was cut by 8 bases, the J end by 0 bases, with 17 bases between. As DNA, the CDR3 is TGTGCCAGCGACAGAGGGGCGGCGAATAGCAATCAGCCCCAGCATTTT. Residues: CASDRGAANSNQPQHF.

This clonotype was counted at least ten times. V and J are TRBV5-4 and TRBJ2-5; no clear D. With 4 bases removed from V and 5 bases from J, the gap between germline ends came to 12 bases. Germline V gene data show CDR1 as SGHNT and CDR2 as YYREEE (reference sequence). The CDR3 has 13 amino acids. The CDR3, as DNA: TGTGCCAGCAGCCGGGCTGATTTGGAGACCCAGTACTTC. It codes for CASSRADLETQYF.

CDR3 in amino acids: CASSRTGTSSGANVLTF. CDR3 nucleotide sequence: TGTGCCAGCAGCCGGACAGGGACGAGCTCTGGGGCCAACGTCCTGACTTTC. V is TRBV7-8 and J is TRBJ2-6; 8 positions match TRBD1. Trimming cost V 5 bases and J 0 bases; bases outside gene matches: 6. Germline assignment: CDR1 SGHVS and CDR2 FQNEAQ. The CDR3 contains 17 residues.

Only a few counts were recorded for this clonotype. A much larger clone lies a single base off, so this may be a read error. The rearrangement joins TRBV11-3 to TRBJ2-1; D possibly uses TRBD1 or TRBD2 (5 bases each). Per the germline V gene, CDR1 is SGHNT and CDR2 is YENEEA. The CDR3 has 15 amino acids. The CDR3 nucleotides read TGTGACAGCAGCTCCGCAGGGAGCTCCTACAATGAGCAGTTCTTC. Amino acid sequence: CDSSSAGSSYNEQFF.

The chain links TRBV28 to TRBJ2-5; perhaps D is TRBD1 or TRBD2 (5 bases each). The CDR3 is 16 residues long. V gave up 2 bases and J gave up 1 base, with 14 bases separating them. Germline V gene lookup returns CDR1 MDHEN and CDR2 SYDVKM. The CDR3 sequence is CASSLAGVGPQETQYF. CDR3 in DNA: TGTGCCAGCAGTTTAGCTGGAGTGGGACCCCAAGAGACCCAGTACTTC.

Details on this clonotype: The junction differs from germline at one of its ends, possibly a read error. The chain uses TRBV4-3 and TRBJ2-1; D gene uncertain. CDR3 size: 14 residues. Germline lookup yields CDR1 LGHNA and CDR2 YSLEER. DNA for the CDR3: TGCGCCAGCAACCAAGAAGCAGATGGGAATGAGCAGTTCTTC. The encoded protein is CASNQEADGNEQFF.

Notes on this clonotype: A clone one base away is much larger, so this may be a read error. This chain connects TRBV6-5 to TRBJ1-5; D is ambiguous. Germline lookup yields CDR1 MNHEY and CDR2 SVGAGI. The CDR3 is 12 amino acids. For the CDR3, the DNA is TGTGCCGGCAGTGGGATGGGTCAGCCCCAGCATTTT. Encoded protein: CAGSGMGQPQHF.

The chain has TRBV10-3 and TRBJ2-1, with D possibly TRBD2 on 6 matching bases. V lost 7 bases and J 2 bases, leaving 9 bases between the germline ends. This CDR3 comprises 13 residues. Germline CDR1 ENHRY, CDR2 SYGVKD. The CDR3 DNA sequence: TGTGCCATCATGCGGGACCCCTACAATGAGCAGTTCTTC. Encoded protein: CAIMRDPYNEQFF.

The table lists this clonotype with many counts. The CDR3 region has the DNA TGTGCCAGCAGCTTCACGACAGGCGCCACAGATACGCAGTATTTT. Amino acid sequence: CASSFTTGATDTQYF. V gene TRBV11-2 combines with J gene TRBJ2-3; D may be TRBD1 (6 bases). Trimming cost V 3 bases and J 2 bases, with 12 bases left between them. The CDR3 has 15 residues. Germline V gene sequence: CDR1 SGHAT, CDR2 FQNNGV.

The V gene is TRBV5-1, the J gene TRBJ1-1; D gene ambiguous. Germline V lookup: CDR1 SGHRS, CDR2 YFSETQ. The CDR3 runs 14 residues. V was pared by 4 bases and J by 1 base, with 11 bases between. The CDR3 reads CASSVMAENTEAFF. The CDR3 DNA reads TGCGCCAGCAGCGTAATGGCGGAGAACACTGAAGCTTTCTTT.